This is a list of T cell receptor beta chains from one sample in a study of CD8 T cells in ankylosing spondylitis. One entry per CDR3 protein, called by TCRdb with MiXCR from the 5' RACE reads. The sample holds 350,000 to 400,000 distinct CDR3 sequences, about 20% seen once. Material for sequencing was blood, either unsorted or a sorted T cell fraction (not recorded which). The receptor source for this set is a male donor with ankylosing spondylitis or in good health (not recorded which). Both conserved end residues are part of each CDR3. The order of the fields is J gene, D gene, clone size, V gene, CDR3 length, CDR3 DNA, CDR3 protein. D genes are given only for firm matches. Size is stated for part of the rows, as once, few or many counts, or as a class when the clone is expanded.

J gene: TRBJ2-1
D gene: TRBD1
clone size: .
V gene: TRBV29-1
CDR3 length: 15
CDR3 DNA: TGCAGCGTTGAAACCCCCGGGACAGAGACCAATGAGCAGTTCTTC
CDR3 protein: CSVETPGTETNEQFF

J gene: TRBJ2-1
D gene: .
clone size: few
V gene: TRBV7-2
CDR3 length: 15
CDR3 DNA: TGTGCCAGCAGCTTTAGCGACCTCGCCTACAATGAGCAGTTCTTC
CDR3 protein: CASSFSDLAYNEQFF

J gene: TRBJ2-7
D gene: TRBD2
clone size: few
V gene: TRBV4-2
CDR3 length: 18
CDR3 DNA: TGTGCCAGCAGCCAAGAGGGGGACAGCGGGGGGCCCCCCTACGAGCAGTACTTC
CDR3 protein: CASSQEGDSGGPPYEQYF

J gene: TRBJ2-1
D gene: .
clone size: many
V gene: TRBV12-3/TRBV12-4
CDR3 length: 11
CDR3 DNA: TGTGCCAGCAGTTTCGCCAATGAGCAGTTCTTC
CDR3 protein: CASSFANEQFF

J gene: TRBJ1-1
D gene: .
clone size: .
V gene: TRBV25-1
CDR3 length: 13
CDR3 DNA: TGTGCCAGCAGTGATTACGGGAACACTGAAGCTTTCTTT
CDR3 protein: CASSDYGNTEAFF

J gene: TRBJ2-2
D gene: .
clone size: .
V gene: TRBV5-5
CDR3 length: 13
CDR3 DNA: TGTGCCAGCAGCCCGACCCGTACCGGGGAGCTGTTTTTT
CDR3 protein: CASSPTRTGELFF

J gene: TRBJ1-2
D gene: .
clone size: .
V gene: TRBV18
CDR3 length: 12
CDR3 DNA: TGTGCCAGCTCACCCGACAGATATGGCTACACCTTC
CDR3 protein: CASSPDRYGYTF

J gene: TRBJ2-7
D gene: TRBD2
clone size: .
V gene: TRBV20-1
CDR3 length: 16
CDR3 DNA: TGCAGTGCTTACCCCCGGGGGCGGGGGGGCCTGTACGAGCAGTACTTC
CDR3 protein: CSAYPRGRGGLYEQYF

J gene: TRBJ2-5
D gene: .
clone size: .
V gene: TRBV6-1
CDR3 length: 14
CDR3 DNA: TGTGCCAGCAGTGGATGGACAGCGCAAGAGACCCAGTACTTC
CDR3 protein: CASSGWTAQETQYF

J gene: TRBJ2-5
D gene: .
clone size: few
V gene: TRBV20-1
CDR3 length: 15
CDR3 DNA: TGCAGTGCTAGTCTAACTCATGCGGCCCAAGAGACCCAGTACTTC
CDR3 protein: CSASLTHAAQETQYF

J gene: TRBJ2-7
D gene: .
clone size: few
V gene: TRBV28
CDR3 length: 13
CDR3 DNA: TGTGCCAGCCAGAGGGCTTCAGCCTACGAGCAGTACTTC
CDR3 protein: CASQRASAYEQYF

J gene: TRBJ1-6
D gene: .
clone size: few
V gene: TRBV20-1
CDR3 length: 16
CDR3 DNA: TGCAGTGCTAGAGATTTAGGGCAGATGGGGAATTCACCCCTCCACTTT
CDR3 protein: CSARDLGQMGNSPLHF

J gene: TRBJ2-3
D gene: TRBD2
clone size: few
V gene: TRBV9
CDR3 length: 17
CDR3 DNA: TGTGCCAGTCGAACCGGGACTAGCGGGGGGGCCGGTGATACGCAGTATTTT
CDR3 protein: CASRTGTSGGAGDTQYF

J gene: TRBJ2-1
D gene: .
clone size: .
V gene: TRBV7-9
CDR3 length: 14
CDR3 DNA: TGTGCCAGCAGGCCCGGGACGACCAACAATGAGCAGTTCTTC
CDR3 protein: CASRPGTTNNEQFF

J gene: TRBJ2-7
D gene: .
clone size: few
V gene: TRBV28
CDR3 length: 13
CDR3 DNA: TGTGCCAGCAGGGATTCGGCCTTCTACGAGCAGTACTTC
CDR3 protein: CASRDSAFYEQYF

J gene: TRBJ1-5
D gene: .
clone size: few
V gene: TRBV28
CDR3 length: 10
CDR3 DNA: TGTGCCAGCAGTTCTGAGCCCCAGCATTTT
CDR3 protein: CASSSEPQHF